This TCR beta chain was observed in a study of cytomegalovirus exposure and HLA in healthy donors (TCRdb year 2017). Regarding the research as a whole: According to an earlier analysis of 550 to 750 of the donors, about 170 million T cells yielded over 100 million unique TCR beta sequences and about 300 Gb of sequence data. An early release that covered 640 HLA-typed donors contained about 300 gigabases of sequencing data and 75 million to 100 million unique TCR sequences. Of the 398 genotyped donors, 81% fell in the genetic ancestry cluster associated with self-reported Caucasian donors. The study aimed to test whether signatures of past pathogen exposure could be identified by cataloging public T cell receptors. The study profiled the T cell repertoires of about 720 subjects by immunosequencing and related them to cytomegalovirus serostatus. A separate validation cohort of over a hundred different subjects was used in addition to the roughly 620-subject first cohort. The study combined high-throughput TCR immunosequencing, statistical association of individual TCRs with disease status, and machine learning to predict cytomegalovirus infection status. A later analysis re-analyzed previously published TCR beta repertoires from 666 donors and added high-resolution HLA genotyping to study TCR occurrence patterns. Rather than using new phenotypic data, the later analysis identified candidate immune exposures from TCR beta sequences and from how often those sequences occurred across donors. To decide whether each TCR beta V gene segment behaved as functional or pseudogenic, an earlier analysis of approximately 590 of the donors relied on high-throughput TCR beta sequencing. Donor age, sex, ethnicity and CMV serostatus were collected together with the repertoire data. A later genetic analysis used genome-wide SNP genotypes for about 65% of the roughly 670 donors, treating that subset as a discovery cohort. Every discovery cohort repertoire had been produced on one sequencing platform. Both class I and class II loci were covered by HLA typing, at four-digit resolution. Typing coverage differed by locus: A, B, C, DRB1 and DQB1 were typed in roughly 620-640 donors, DQA1 in 522, DPA1 in 600 to 610, and DPB1 in just under 480. Four or five DR-DQ haplotypes were treated as single units for association and clustering because of strong linkage in the cohort. On average, around 200,000 unique TCR beta nucleotide sequences were sequenced per donor among 398 genotyped donors of the cohort, with roughly a sixth of those sequences being non-productive.

Here V drops 0 bases and J drops 4 bases, and the junction holds 6 bases not matched to any gene. The CDR3 sequence holds 15 residues, the cysteine and phenylalanine included. Just the 45-base CDR3 DNA is kept, in frame starting at base 1. In the germline V gene, CDR1 corresponds to SGHRS and CDR2 to YFSETQ. Receptor libraries were prepared by the immunoSEQ multiplex PCR assay. For the multiplex PCR, a mixture combining 60 forward primers for TCR Vbeta segments and 13 reverse primers for TCR Jbeta segments was used. The CDR3 region of rearranged TCR beta genes was amplified from genomic DNA by a multiplex PCR assay. The Illumina HiSeq System was used to sequence the amplified TCR beta libraries as 87-base-pair reads. Regarding the original processing steps: Across the 700 or so repertoires, a later analysis counted 80 million or so unique TCR beta chains, about 10 million of which were shared by at least two donors. A nearest-neighbor algorithm error-corrected the raw reads and collapsed the reads into unique sequences, merging closely related sequences to remove PCR and sequencing errors. CDR3 sequences were aligned to IMGT reference sequences to assign V, D and J gene segments. For a sequence to be retained, at least a six-nucleotide match to both a V gene segment and a J gene segment was required. Rearrangements were classified as productive when the CDR3 lacked stop codons and remained in frame with V and J, and all other rearrangements were classified as non-productive. CDR3 was defined by IMGT convention, running from the second conserved V-encoded cysteine to the conserved J-encoded phenylalanine. In an earlier analysis of approximately 500 of the donors, sequences lacking an unambiguous match to a single V gene segment were excluded. In an earlier analysis of several hundred of the donors, V segments were called functional above 56.7% productive rearrangements and were called segregating when the between-donor standard deviation exceeded 5%. A statistical classification framework was developed to diagnose cytomegalovirus status using the catalog of TCR beta chain sequences. A later analysis assigned V and J genes by comparing TCR nucleotide sequences with IMGT/GENE-DB human TR gene sequences. The TCRdist pipeline was used in a later analysis to assign CDR3 sequences and most-parsimonious VDJ recombination scenarios. In a later analysis, each TCR beta chain was defined by its CDR3 amino acid sequence together with its V-gene family, and reads without a unique V-gene family were excluded. As a way to deal with suspected cross-contamination and a sequencing artifact, a later analysis dropped roughly 620 nucleotide sequences that were highly shared and had low generation probability. A later analysis calculated a clonal expansion index for each public chain from normalized within-repertoire ranks of inferred template counts. A later analysis computed generation probabilities with a VDJ recombination model fitted to out-of-frame rearrangements, and checked the results against IGoR. In a later analysis, TCR-TCR, TCR-HLA and TCR-CMV co-occurrence was scored with hypergeometric tests, and a repertoire-size bias correction was applied to TCR pairs. In a later analysis, false discovery rates were estimated by permuting HLA or CMV assignments 20 times. A later analysis grouped co-occurring TCRs with DBSCAN, adding TCRdist sequence similarity when clustering within HLA-allele-positive subsets. Co-occurrence clustering excluded repertoires with fewer than 30,000 or more than 120,000 public chains, plus five with anomalous nucleotide sharing. TCRdb holds this immuneACCESS table with in-frame rearrangements only. Some clones are missing; in checked studies, unresolved V genes explain under half, and the rest has no known cause. That table gives V, J and clone size, and the DNA gave D and trimming. For this sample the table gives about 130,000 clones, of which 75% to 90% were detected only once. Over 2.5% of the sample comes from the top ten.

Worth noting for this clone: Its antigen target is currently unknown. No qualities accompany the bases; no much larger clone lies one base away.

The investigation overall reported the following: Because counts were too low, 15 to 20 rarely observed V segments, including chromosome 9 orphons, were excluded from the earlier analysis of 587 of the donors. In a later analysis, HLA-associated TCR beta chains showed more clonal expansion and lower generation probabilities than non-associated chains that were equally common. A later genetic analysis associated a missense DCLRE1C variant with V-gene and J-gene trimming of TCR beta chains, and an independent cohort replicated the association. Correlated functional status among segregating V segments might be attributable to linkage disequilibrium, but an unknown experimental factor could not be ruled out. A later analysis found that most CMV-associated TCR beta chains appeared HLA-restricted, with HLA associations seemingly driven largely by CMV exposure. The study gave a list of 150 to 200 TCR beta chains associated with cytomegalovirus. Most TCR sequences were observed very rarely across donors, whereas some public TCRs were present in many individuals. When HLA alleles, especially DR and DQ, strongly co-occurred, TCR associations were difficult to assign to individual alleles. In this cohort, only TCR beta chains were sequenced, and detectable features were limited by the absence of alpha or paired-chain data. A further reported finding was that TCR beta sequences accurately predicted the HLA-A and HLA-B alleles for most subjects in the first cohort. In an earlier analysis of some 540 of the donors, most TCR beta V segments appeared in productive rearrangements about 90% or about 30% of the time, broadly matching IMGT annotations. A few of the identified cytomegalovirus-associated TCR beta chains were confirmed in vitro to be specific for cytomegalovirus antigens. At a false discovery rate of 0.05, a later analysis linked 16,951 TCR beta sequences to specific HLA alleles. The classifier was reported to diagnose cytomegalovirus status with high specificity and sensitivity in both the original cohort and the validation cohort. A later analysis found that TCR association rates varied across HLA loci, with DRB1 alleles showing the most associated TCRs and HLA-C alleles the fewest. The authors suggested that the approach could potentially be extended to other disease states and immunological phenotypes. The 87-base-pair reads could not distinguish some IMGT-functional V segments, including TRBV6-2 and TRBV6-3, so those segments were excluded. Immune exposure information for the cohort was limited to CMV serostatus. In a later genetic analysis, fewer N-insertions in productive TCRs were reported among donors in an Asian-associated ancestry cluster than the roughly 640-donor mean. Sequencing depth was assumed to be roughly uniform across donors in the presence/absence analyses, though that assumption may not hold. Because some donors lacked HLA typing at each locus, the association tests relied only on the typed subset. Several of the top co-occurrence clusters appeared to be linked to parvovirus B19, influenza, CMV and Epstein-Barr virus, according to a later analysis. A cluster of highly shared sequence variants was judged likely to be a technical artifact of the sequencing pipeline.

The cohort consisted of hundreds of healthy bone marrow donors. At the time of sampling, every cohort member was nominally healthy, though immune exposures that went unrecorded were likely present. The donor was CMV seronegative and was included in the group of 352 seronegative cohort members. A peripheral blood sample was provided by each donor, and peripheral blood mononuclear cells were used for TCR beta sequencing. Genomic DNA was extracted from the blood cell samples with the Qiagen DNeasy Blood Extraction Kit. Sequencing input: PBMCs. This clonotype originated in a male donor in good health and CMV-seronegative. The V gene is TRBV5-1 and the J gene is TRBJ2-5, with 7 bases matching TRBD2. The CDR3 in this case is CASSLVPGEGETQYF. The DNA reads TGCGCCAGCAGCTTGGTGCCGGGGGAGGGAGAGACCCAGTACTTC.